This T cell receptor (beta chain) was observed in a study of Graves' ophthalmopathy and Graves' hyperthyroidism. Reliance was placed on clinical symptoms, serum thyroxine, TRAb, thyroid ultrasound and orbital computed tomography for diagnosis. The PBMCs used were ones drawn from approximately 9.9 ml of fresh peripheral blood. In the case of this clonotype: What it binds is not known. Since no conserved phenylalanine or tryptophan closes the CDR3, a read error is the likely cause. The limits of the CDR3 on the DNA are not certain, so only TCRdb's listed CDR3 is given.

The study amplified TCR beta CDR3 regions using RNA transcripts. A first-round RT-PCR used HTBI primers, followed by a second-round multiplex PCR. MiXCR, applied by TCRdb to the multiplex PCR reads, yields one record per CDR3 protein. The data hold some 750,000 distinct CDR3 sequences, with 40% observed a single time. Notes on the study in general: Ophthalmopathy could be told apart from stable hyperthyroidism by a 13-signature model (about 90% sensitivity, approximately 76% specificity). The model's ophthalmopathy progression predictions had roughly 71% sensitivity and less than 85% specificity.

The receptor was isolated from an adult man with Graves' ophthalmopathy. The material sequenced was peripheral blood.

CDR3 protein: CASSSQRR. The chain couples TRBV9 to TRBJ1-6. Germline CDR1 reads SGDLS; CDR2 reads YYNGEE. The CDR3 length is 8 residues, termini included.